The 2 T cell receptor beta chains below all came from one sample that was sequenced in a study of PD-1 blockade in classical Hodgkin lymphoma. Here immunoSEQ multiplex PCR was the method, and the copy in TCRdb shows in-frame clones only, minus some. The sample includes about 43,000 clones, approximately 72% of them seen just once. Each and every patient relapsed after autologous stem cell transplantation, and patients got differing brentuximab vedotin exposure. The specimen was peripheral blood mononuclear cells (PBMCs), collected before the second cycle of nivolumab. Receptor source: a human donor with classical Hodgkin lymphoma.

The chain links TRBV30 to TRBJ1-2, with D unresolved. Trimming stripped 3 bases from V and 2 bases from J, with 10 bases between. The CDR3 is made up of 13 amino acids. From germline, CDR1 is GTSNPN and CDR2 SVGIG (reference sequence). The CDR3 sequence: CAWSEDSNYGYTF. The CDR3 DNA is TGTGCCTGGAGCGAGGATTCGAACTATGGCTACACCTTC.

The chain links TRBV18 to TRBJ1-1; D ambiguous. V was shortened by 1 base and J by 4 bases, with 7 bases between the two germline ends. This CDR3 region has 13 residues. CDR1 and CDR2 from the germline V gene are KGHSH and LQKENI. In nucleotides, the CDR3 is TGTGCCAGCTCACCACGGGAGGGCACTGAAGCTTTCTTT. Amino acid sequence: CASSPREGTEAFF. Looking up the rest from reference TRBV18 and TRBJ1-1 gives the full variable domain: NAGVMQNPRHLVRRRGQEARLRCSPMKGHSHVYWYRQLPEEGLKFMVYLQKENIIDESGMPKERFSAEFPKEGPSILRIQQVVRGDSAAYFCASSPREGTEAFFGQGTRLTVV.